This T cell receptor (beta chain) originates from a study of T cells after yellow fever vaccination. In the study overall: Researchers used SMART-Seq v4 Ultra Low Input to prepare fractions that had low cell numbers.

Study-wide points: Once the booster was given, most primary-vaccination clones reappeared, at about 96% for CD4 and around 90% for CD8. Overlap between CD4 and CD8 compartments was detected for a small share of clonotypes.

In the case of this clonotype: Its antigen remains unidentified.

The CDR3 runs 14 residues. CDR1 and CDR2 from the germline V gene are DFQATT and SNEGSKA (reference sequence). V lost 4 bases and J lost 0, with 10 bases in between. TCRdb reprocessed the 5' RACE reads via MiXCR and lists one record per CDR3 protein. In the table there are about 350,000 distinct CDR3 sequences, 11% of which are singletons. This material consisted of PBMCs, taken on the day of the first yellow fever vaccination. V gene TRBV20-1 combines with J gene TRBJ1-5; D remains unclear. This TCR came from a man aged 18 to 30 who received the YFV17D yellow fever vaccine. CDR3 sequence: CSAMSPHSNQPQHF. The CDR3 nucleotides read TGCAGTGCTATGTCCCCACATAGCAATCAGCCCCAGCATTTT.